The text below deals with one TCR beta chain. The data were obtained in a study of blood T cell repertoires in COVID-19. The germline V gene encodes CDR1 SGHDN and CDR2 FVKESK. This CDR3 comprises 15 residues. The V segment lost 4 bases and the J segment 2 bases; nucleotides outside the gene matches: 7. Per the authors' pipeline: Cell counts per sample came from amplifying reference gene primers. Produced via immunoSEQ multiplex PCR; TCRdb's table is partial and in-frame only. Clonal size and the V and J genes are those of that table, whereas D and trimming came from the DNA. The profile shows about 130,000 clones, more than 85% of them singletons. A Seattle source enrolled patients during active infection and followed them longitudinally.

The genes are TRBV14 and TRBJ1-1, with 7 bases fitting TRBD1. The TCR sequence derives from a man aged 60 to 75 with COVID-19, enrolled during active disease. Sequencing was performed on peripheral blood. CDR3 DNA: TGTGCCAGCAGCCCCCTGACAGGGAGTAACACTGAAGCTTTCTTT. Protein sequence: CASSPLTGSNTEAFF.